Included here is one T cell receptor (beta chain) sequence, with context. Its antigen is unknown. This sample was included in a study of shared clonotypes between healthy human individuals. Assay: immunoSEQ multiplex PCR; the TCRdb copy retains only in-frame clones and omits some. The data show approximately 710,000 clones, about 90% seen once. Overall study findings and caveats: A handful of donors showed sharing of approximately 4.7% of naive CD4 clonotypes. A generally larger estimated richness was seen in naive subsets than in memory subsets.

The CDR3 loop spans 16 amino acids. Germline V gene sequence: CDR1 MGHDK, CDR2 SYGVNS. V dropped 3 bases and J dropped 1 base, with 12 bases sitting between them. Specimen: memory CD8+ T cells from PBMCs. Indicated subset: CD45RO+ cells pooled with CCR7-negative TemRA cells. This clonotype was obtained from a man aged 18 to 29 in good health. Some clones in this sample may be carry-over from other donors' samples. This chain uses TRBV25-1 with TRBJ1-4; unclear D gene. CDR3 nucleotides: TGTGCCAGCAGTGATTGGGCCCGGGGAACTAATGAAAAACTGTTTTTT. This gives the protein CASSDWARGTNEKLFF.